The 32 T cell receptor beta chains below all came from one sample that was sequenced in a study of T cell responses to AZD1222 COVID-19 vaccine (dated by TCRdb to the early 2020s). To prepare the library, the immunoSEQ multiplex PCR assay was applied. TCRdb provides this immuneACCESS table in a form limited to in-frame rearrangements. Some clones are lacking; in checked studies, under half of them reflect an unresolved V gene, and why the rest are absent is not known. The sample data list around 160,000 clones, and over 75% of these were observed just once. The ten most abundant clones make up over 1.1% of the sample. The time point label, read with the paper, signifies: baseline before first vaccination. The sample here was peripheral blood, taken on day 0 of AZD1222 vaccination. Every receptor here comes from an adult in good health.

CDR3 DNA sequence: TGTGCCAGCTCGTCCAGGGGCAGGGACACTGAAGCTTTCTTT. It translates to CASSSRGRDTEAFF. This rearrangement joins TRBV18 to TRBJ1-1, with D possibly TRBD1 on 6 matching bases. This CDR3 spans 14 amino acids. V was trimmed by 6 bases and J by 3 bases, leaving 14 bases between them. Per the germline V gene, CDR1 is KGHSH and CDR2 is LQKENI.

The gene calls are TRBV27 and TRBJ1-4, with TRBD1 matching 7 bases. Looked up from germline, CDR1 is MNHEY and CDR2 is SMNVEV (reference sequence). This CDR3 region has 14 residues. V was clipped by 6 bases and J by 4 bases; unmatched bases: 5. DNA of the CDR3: TGTGCCAGCAGCCGACAGGGATTTAATGAAAAACTGTTTTTT. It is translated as CASSRQGFNEKLFF.

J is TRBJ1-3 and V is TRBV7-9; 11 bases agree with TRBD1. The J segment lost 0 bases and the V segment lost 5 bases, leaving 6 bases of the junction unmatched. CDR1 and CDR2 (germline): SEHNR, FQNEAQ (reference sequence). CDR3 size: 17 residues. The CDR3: CASSQRTGGSSGNTIYF. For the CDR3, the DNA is TGTGCCAGCAGCCAAAGGACAGGGGGCAGCTCTGGAAACACCATATATTTT.

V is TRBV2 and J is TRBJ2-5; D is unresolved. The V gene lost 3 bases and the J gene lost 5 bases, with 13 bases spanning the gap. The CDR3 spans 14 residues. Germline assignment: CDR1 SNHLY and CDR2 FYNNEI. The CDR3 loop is CASSDELRAETQYF. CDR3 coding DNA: TGTGCCAGCAGTGACGAACTCCGGGCGGAGACCCAGTACTTC.

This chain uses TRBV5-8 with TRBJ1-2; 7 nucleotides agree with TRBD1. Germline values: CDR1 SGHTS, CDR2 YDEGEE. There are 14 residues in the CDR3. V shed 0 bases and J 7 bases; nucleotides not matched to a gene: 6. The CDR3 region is CASSLGQGSIGYTF. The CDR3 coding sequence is TGTGCCAGCAGCTTGGGACAGGGATCAATTGGCTACACCTTC.

DNA for the CDR3: TGTGCCAGCAATACCCCCCCGGGCTACTATGGCTACACCTTC. Encoded protein: CASNTPPGYYGYTF. The chain has TRBV28 and TRBJ1-2; D is unclear. The CDR3 is 14 residues long. Per the germline V gene, CDR1 is MDHEN and CDR2 is SYDVKM. The V end was cut by 7 bases, the J end by 3 bases, with 15 bases between.

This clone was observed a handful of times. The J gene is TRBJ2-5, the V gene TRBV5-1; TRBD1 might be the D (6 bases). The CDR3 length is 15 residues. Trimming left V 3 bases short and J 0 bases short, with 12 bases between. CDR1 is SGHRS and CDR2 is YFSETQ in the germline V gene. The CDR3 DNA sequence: TGCGCCAGCAGCTGGGGCAGGGGTTACCAAGAGACCCAGTACTTC. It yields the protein CASSWGRGYQETQYF.

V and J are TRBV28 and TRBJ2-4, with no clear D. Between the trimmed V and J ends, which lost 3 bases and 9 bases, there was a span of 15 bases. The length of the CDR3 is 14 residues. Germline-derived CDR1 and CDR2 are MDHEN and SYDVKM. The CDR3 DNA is TGTGCCAGCAGTTTGGCCCTGGACCCTAGCATTCAGTACTTC. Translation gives CASSLALDPSIQYF.

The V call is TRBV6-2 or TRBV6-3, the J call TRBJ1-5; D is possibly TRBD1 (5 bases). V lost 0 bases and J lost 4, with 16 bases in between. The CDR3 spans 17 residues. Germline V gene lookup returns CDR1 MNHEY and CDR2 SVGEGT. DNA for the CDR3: TGTGCCAGCAGTTACTCTAAAGAACGAACAGGTAATCAGCCCCAGCATTTT. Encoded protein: CASSYSKERTGNQPQHF.

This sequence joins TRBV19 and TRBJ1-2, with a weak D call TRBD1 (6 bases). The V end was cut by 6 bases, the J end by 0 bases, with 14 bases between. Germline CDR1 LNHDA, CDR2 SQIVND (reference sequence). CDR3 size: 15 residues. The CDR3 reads CASRVNRASNYGYTF. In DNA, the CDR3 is TGTGCCAGTAGGGTGAACAGGGCTTCTAACTATGGCTACACCTTC.

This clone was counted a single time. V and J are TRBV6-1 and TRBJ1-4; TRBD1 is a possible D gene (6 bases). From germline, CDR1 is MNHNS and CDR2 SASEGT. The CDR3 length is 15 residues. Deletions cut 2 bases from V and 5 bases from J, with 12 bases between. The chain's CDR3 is CASSERRGVNEKLFF. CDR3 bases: TGTGCCAGCAGTGAACGGAGGGGGGTGAATGAAAAACTGTTTTTT.

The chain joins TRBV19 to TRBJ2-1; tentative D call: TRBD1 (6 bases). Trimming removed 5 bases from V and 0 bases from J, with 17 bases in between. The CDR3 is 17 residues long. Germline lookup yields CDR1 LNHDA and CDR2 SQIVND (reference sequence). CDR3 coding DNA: TGTGCCAGTAGTTCAAGGACAGCTTTTATCTCCTACAATGAGCAGTTCTTC. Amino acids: CASSSRTAFISYNEQFF.

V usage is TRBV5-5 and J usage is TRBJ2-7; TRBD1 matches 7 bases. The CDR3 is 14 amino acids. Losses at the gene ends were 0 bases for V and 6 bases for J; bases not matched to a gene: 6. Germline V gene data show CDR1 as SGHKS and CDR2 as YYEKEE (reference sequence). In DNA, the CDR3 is TGTGCCAGCAGCTTGGGACAGGGTTTCGTCGAGCAGTACTTC. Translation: CASSLGQGFVEQYF.

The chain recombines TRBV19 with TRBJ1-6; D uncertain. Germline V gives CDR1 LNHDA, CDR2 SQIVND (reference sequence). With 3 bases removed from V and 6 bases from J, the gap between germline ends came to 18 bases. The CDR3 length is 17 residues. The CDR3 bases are TGTGCCAGTAGTATCGACGCTAGCGGCAGGAGTAATTCACCCCTCCACTTT. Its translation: CASSIDASGRSNSPLHF.

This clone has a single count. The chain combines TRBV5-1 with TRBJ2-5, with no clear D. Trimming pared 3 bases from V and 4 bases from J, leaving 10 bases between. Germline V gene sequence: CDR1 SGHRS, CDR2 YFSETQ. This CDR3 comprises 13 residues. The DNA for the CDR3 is TGCGCCAGCAGCTCCCCTGTAGGAGAGACCCAGTACTTC. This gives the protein CASSSPVGETQYF.

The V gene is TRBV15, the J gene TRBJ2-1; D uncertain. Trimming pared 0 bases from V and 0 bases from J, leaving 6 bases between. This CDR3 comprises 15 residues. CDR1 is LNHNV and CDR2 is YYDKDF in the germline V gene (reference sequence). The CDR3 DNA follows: TGTGCCACCAGCAGAGATCCAGACTCCTACAATGAGCAGTTCTTC. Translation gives CATSRDPDSYNEQFF.

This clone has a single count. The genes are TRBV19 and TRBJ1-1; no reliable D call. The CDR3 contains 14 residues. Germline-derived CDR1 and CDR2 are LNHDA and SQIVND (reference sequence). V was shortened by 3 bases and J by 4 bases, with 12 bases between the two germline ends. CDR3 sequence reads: CASSISGFRTEAFF. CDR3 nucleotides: TGTGCCAGTAGTATTTCTGGGTTTCGCACTGAAGCTTTCTTT. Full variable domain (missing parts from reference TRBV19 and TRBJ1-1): DGGITQSPKYLFRKEGQNVTLSCEQNLNHDAMYWYRQDPGQGLRLIYYSQIVNDFQKGDIAEGYSVSREKKESFPLTVTSAQKNPTAFYLCASSISGFRTEAFFGQGTRLTVV.

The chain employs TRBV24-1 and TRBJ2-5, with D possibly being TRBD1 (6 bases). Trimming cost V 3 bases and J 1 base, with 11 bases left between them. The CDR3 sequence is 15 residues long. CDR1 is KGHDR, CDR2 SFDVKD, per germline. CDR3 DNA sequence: TGTGCCACCAGTGATGTTAGCAGGGGCCAAGAGACCCAGTACTTC. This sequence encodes CATSDVSRGQETQYF.

This chain's CDR3 is CASSFNRDRGRVGYTF. The CDR3 region has the DNA TGTGCCAGCAGCTTTAATCGGGACAGGGGACGGGTTGGCTACACCTTC. V and J are TRBV7-9 and TRBJ1-2; 10 bases match TRBD1. CDR3 length: 16 amino acids. Germline-derived CDR1 and CDR2 are SEHNR and FQNEAQ (reference sequence). V was pared by 3 bases and J by 7 bases, with 11 bases of the junction left unmatched.

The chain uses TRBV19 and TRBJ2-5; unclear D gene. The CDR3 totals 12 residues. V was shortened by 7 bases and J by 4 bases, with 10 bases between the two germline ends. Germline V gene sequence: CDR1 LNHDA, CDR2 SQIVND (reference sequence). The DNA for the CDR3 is TGTGCCAGTACCACCGGTGGAGAGACCCAGTACTTC. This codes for CASTTGGETQYF.

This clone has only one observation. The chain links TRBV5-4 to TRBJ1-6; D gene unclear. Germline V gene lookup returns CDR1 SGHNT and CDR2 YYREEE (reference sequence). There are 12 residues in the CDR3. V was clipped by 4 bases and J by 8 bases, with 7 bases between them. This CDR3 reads CASSIEDSPLHF. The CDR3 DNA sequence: TGTGCCAGCAGCATTGAGGATTCACCCCTCCACTTT.

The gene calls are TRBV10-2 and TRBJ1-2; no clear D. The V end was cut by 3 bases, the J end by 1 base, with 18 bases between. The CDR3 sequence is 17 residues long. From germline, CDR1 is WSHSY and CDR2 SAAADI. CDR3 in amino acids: CASSDLGLGSINYGYTF. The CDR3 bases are TGCGCCAGCAGTGATTTGGGGTTAGGCAGCATTAACTATGGCTACACCTTC.

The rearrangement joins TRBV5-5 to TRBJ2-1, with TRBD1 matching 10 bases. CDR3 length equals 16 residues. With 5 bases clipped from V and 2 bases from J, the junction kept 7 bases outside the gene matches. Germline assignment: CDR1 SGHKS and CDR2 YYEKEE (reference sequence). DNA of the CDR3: TGTGCCAGCAGTTCCCGGACAGGGGGGACCTACAATGAGCAGTTCTTC. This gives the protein CASSSRTGGTYNEQFF.

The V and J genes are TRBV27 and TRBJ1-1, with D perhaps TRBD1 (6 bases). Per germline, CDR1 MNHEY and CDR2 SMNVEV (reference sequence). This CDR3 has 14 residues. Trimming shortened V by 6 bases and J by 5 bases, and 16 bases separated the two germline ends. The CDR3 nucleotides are TGTGCCAGCAGAAGCCTACAGGGCAGGACTGAAGCTTTCTTT. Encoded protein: CASRSLQGRTEAFF.

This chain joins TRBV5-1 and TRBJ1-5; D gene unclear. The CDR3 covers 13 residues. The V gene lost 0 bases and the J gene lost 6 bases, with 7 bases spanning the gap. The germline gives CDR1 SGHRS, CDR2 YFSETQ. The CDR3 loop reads CASSLVEGQPQHF. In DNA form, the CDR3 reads TGCGCCAGCAGCTTGGTGGAGGGTCAGCCCCAGCATTTT.

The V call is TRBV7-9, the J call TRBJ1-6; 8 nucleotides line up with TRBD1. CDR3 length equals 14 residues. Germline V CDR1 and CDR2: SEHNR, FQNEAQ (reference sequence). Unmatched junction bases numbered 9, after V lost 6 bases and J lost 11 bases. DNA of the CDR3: TGTGCCAGCAGGACAGGGGTCGTGGGGACACCCCTCCACTTT. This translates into CASRTGVVGTPLHF.

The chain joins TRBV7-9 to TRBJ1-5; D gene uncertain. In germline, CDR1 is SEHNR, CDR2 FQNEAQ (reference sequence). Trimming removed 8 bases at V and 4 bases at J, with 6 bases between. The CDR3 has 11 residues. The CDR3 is CASGINQPQHF. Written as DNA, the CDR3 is TGTGCCAGCGGAATAAATCAGCCCCAGCATTTT.

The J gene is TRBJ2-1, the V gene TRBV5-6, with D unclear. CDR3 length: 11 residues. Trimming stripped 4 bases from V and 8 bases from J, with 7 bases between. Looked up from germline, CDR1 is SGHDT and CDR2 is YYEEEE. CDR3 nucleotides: TGTGCCAGCAGCCAAACTCATGAGCAGTTCTTC. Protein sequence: CASSQTHEQFF.

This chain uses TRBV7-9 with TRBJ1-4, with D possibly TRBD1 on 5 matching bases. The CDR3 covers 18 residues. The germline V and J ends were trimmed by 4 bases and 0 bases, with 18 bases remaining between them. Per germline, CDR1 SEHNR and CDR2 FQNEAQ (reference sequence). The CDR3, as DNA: TGTGCCAGCAGCTCCCAAATAGCAGGGAAATCAACTAATGAAAAACTGTTTTTT. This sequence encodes CASSSQIAGKSTNEKLFF.

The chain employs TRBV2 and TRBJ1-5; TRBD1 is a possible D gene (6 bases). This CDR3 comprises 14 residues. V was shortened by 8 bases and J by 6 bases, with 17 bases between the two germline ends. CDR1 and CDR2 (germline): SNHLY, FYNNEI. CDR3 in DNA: TGTGCCAGCCAGGGGACCGAGGATGGTCAGCCCCAGCATTTT. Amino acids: CASQGTEDGQPQHF.

CDR3 in DNA: TGTGCCAGCAGTTCTCAGGGGGCCAACGTCCTGACTTTC. Its translation: CASSSQGANVLTF. The chain links TRBV12-3 or TRBV12-4 to TRBJ2-6; D is unclear. Trimming removed 4 bases at V and 4 bases at J, with 5 bases between. The CDR3 extends over 13 amino acids.

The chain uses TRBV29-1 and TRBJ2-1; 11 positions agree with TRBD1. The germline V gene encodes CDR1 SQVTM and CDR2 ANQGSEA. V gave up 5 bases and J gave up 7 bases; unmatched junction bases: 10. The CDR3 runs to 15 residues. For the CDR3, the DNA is TGCAGCGTTCATACCGGGACAGGGGGGATTAATGAGCAGTTCTTC. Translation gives CSVHTGTGGINEQFF.